Presented here are 9 T cell receptor beta chains from one specimen sequenced in a study of T cells in tumors after PD-1 blockade. The table came from immunoSEQ multiplex PCR; TCRdb's copy has only in-frame clones and leaves some out. The table lists 45,000 to 50,000 clones, 65% to 85% of them singletons. The sequencing used PBMCs, collected before anti-PD-1 therapy. The receptors derive from a human donor with advanced basal cell or squamous cell carcinoma (not recorded which).

The V gene is TRBV5-6, the J gene TRBJ2-1; 7 nucleotides match TRBD1. The CDR3 contains 14 residues. Germline values: CDR1 SGHDT, CDR2 YYEEEE. J lost 8 bases, V lost 0 bases, and 5 bases had no gene match. The CDR3 DNA reads TGTGCCAGCAGCTTGGGACAGGGTTATGATGAGCAGTTCTTC. The encoded protein is CASSLGQGYDEQFF. The variable domain in full, completed from reference TRBV5-6 and TRBJ2-1, reads DAGVTQSPTHLIKTRGQQVTLRCSPKSGHDTVSWYQQALGQGPQFIFQYYEEEERQRGNFPDRFSGHQFPNYSSELNVNALLLGDSALYLCASSLGQGYDEQFFGPGTRLTVL.

V is TRBV28 and J is TRBJ1-1; maybe TRBD1 (5 bases). In germline, CDR1 is MDHEN, CDR2 SYDVKM. The CDR3 is 12 residues long. Deletions cut 2 bases from V and 6 bases from J, with 7 bases between. The CDR3 bases are TGTGCCAGCAGTTTAAGGGGCTCTGAAGCTTTCTTT. Its translation is CASSLRGSEAFF.

In its sample, this clone was seen once. This chain connects TRBV5-1 to TRBJ2-1; D tentatively fits TRBD1 or TRBD2 (5 bases each). V was pared by 0 bases and J by 12 bases, with 16 bases between. The germline V gene has CDR1 SGHRS and CDR2 YFSETQ. CDR3 size: 14 residues. The DNA of the CDR3 is TGCGCCAGCAGCTTGGATGGGGGTCTTGGTGGGCAGTTCTTC. Its protein product is CASSLDGGLGGQFF.

The genes are TRBV4-1 and TRBJ2-7, with no clear D. The CDR3 length is 15 residues. Trimming took off 5 bases at V and 0 bases at J, with 14 bases between the two ends. Per germline, CDR1 MGHRA and CDR2 YSYEKL. Written as DNA, the CDR3 is TGCGCCAGCAGCTTCTCGTTCCTAAGCTCCTACGAGCAGTACTTC. This gives the protein CASSFSFLSSYEQYF.

This chain links TRBV7-8 with TRBJ2-3; TRBD1 matches at 10 bases. Germline loops: CDR1 SGHVS, CDR2 FQNEAQ. The CDR3 totals 17 residues. Unmatched junction bases numbered 10, after V lost 5 bases and J lost 2 bases. The CDR3 spells CASSPTGTGASTDTQYF. For the CDR3, the DNA is TGTGCCAGCAGCCCAACCGGGACAGGGGCTTCCACAGATACGCAGTATTTT.

The chain combines TRBV7-8 with TRBJ2-1; 7 bases fit TRBD1. The CDR3 length is 17 residues. V was pared by 4 bases and J by 0 bases, with 9 bases of the junction left unmatched. Germline V gene data show CDR1 as SGHVS and CDR2 as FQNEAQ. CDR3 nucleotide sequence: TGTGCCAGCAGCTCAAAGACAGGGTTTCACTCCTACAATGAGCAGTTCTTC. Translated: CASSSKTGFHSYNEQFF.

The V call is TRBV6-2 or TRBV6-3, the J call TRBJ1-1; D not resolved. The CDR3 has 14 residues. V lost 2 bases, J lost 7 bases, and 14 bases lay in between. Germline V gives CDR1 MNHEY, CDR2 SVGEGT. The CDR3 spells CASSYTGSRSEAFF. The CDR3 region has the DNA TGTGCCAGCAGTTACACGGGCAGCAGGAGTGAAGCTTTCTTT.

V usage is TRBV20-1 and J usage is TRBJ2-5, with 7 bases fitting TRBD1. There are 11 residues in the CDR3. V was clipped by 6 bases and J by 5 bases; unmatched bases: 3. Germline CDR1 is DFQATT and CDR2 is SNEGSKA (reference sequence). DNA of the CDR3: TGCAGTGCCCCGACAGGGGAGACCCAGTACTTC. Its translation is CSAPTGETQYF.

The CDR3 reads CASSPYQGRLAGGANVLTF. The CDR3 DNA reads TGTGCCAGCTCACCGTACCAGGGGAGACTAGCTGGTGGGGCCAACGTCCTGACTTTC. V usage is TRBV18 and J usage is TRBJ2-6, with D possibly TRBD2 on 7 matching bases. The V end was cut by 3 bases, the J end by 3 bases, with 21 bases between. Germline loops: CDR1 KGHSH, CDR2 LQKENI. The CDR3 contains 19 residues.